This record concerns one T cell receptor beta chain sequence. Its specificity is not known. This CDR3 spans 15 amino acids. V lost 4 bases, J lost 0 bases, and 11 bases lay in between. Germline V CDR1 and CDR2: SGDLS, YYNGEE. This sample is drawn from a study of post-analysis software for immune sequencing data. Study-level background: The cohort encompassed relapsing-remitting, secondary progressive and progressive-relapsing multiple sclerosis disease courses. General study points: Those with multiple sclerosis, the patient group, showed significantly lower normalized Chao1 diversity than controls. Controls had lower frequencies than patients of about 5 TRBV segments, which included TRBV5-6, TRBV5-1 and TRBV20-1.

Unique molecular identifiers tagged the TCR beta cDNA libraries. Using its own MiXCR run on the PCR reads, TCRdb lists one record per CDR3 protein. The sample yields 150,000 to 200,000 distinct CDR3 sequences, roughly 35% seen once. This TCR was recovered from a girl between 5 and 17 years old with multiple sclerosis. The chain joins TRBV9 to TRBJ2-1; D is unresolved. The source material was blood, sampled after autologous hematopoietic stem cell transplantation. The CDR3 nucleotides are TGTGCCAGCAGCCCCGGCCCTAGCTCCTACAATGAGCAGTTCTTC. Translating gives CASSPGPSSYNEQFF.